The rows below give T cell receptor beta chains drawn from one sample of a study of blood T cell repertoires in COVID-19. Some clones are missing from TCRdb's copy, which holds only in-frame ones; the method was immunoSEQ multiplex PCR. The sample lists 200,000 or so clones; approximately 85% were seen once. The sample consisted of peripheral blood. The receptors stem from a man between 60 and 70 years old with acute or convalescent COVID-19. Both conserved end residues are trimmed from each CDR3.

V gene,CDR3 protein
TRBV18,ASSPPSEVNTGELF
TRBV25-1,ASSDPDRANYEQY
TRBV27,ASTPAGGRSYNEQF
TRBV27,ASSLSGRFNEQY
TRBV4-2,ASSPRDFSRGNEQF
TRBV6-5,ASTPGTSAHNEQF
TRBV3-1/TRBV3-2,ASSQDPGGANVLT
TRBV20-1,SARPGTEAF
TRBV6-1,ASSEMSVI
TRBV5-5,ASSLVGLPQETQY
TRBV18,ASSLAGTTYNEQF
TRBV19,ASSKTGNYGYT
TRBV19,ASRGGDTEAF
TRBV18,ASSPTDLTGANTEAF
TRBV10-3,AISSGTGASYGYT
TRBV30,AWSLVGEGEQY
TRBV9,ASSVGQGSTNEKLF
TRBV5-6,ASSRGGGQETQY
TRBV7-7,ASSLEQGYEQY
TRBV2,ASSTTRGNTEAF
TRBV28,ASPPLGALYNEQF
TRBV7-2,ASSLSPGVTGNTIY